The rows below give T cell receptor beta chains drawn from one sample of a study of T cell repertoires in cytomegalovirus infection. Each CDR3 protein is one row after TCRdb ran MiXCR on the reads. The sample has about 530,000 distinct CDR3 sequences; 26% are singletons. Sequenced input: PBMCs. These receptors all stem from a human donor in good health (CMV status not recorded). Some clones in this sample may be carry-over from other donors' samples. CDR3s include the opening cysteine and the closing phenylalanine or tryptophan. The order of the fields is V gene, clone size, D gene, J gene, CDR3 DNA, CDR3 protein. D genes are given only for firm matches. Only part of the rows carry a size: once, few, many, or a class if the clone is expanded.

V: TRBV4-3
size: few
D: -
J: TRBJ2-1
DNA: TGCGCCAGCAGCCAAGATCCGACGGGTGAGCAGTTCTTC
CDR3: CASSQDPTGEQFF

V: TRBV2
size: few
D: TRBD1
J: TRBJ1-5
DNA: TGTGCCAGCAGGGAAGAACAGGGGGCGTTAAGCAATCAGCCCCAGCATTTT
CDR3: CASREEQGALSNQPQHF

V: TRBV29-1
size: few
D: -
J: TRBJ1-1
DNA: TGCAGCGTTGCAATGGTAGGGGTCAGGAACACTGAAGCTTTCTTT
CDR3: CSVAMVGVRNTEAFF

V: TRBV6-1
size: -
D: TRBD1
J: TRBJ2-1
DNA: TGTGCCAGCAGTCCCCATCGGACAGGGAGCTCCTACAATGAGCAGTTCTTC
CDR3: CASSPHRTGSSYNEQFF

V: TRBV6-2/TRBV6-3
size: -
D: -
J: TRBJ2-5
DNA: TGTGCCAGCACACAGCGGTCCCAAGAGACCCAGTACTTC
CDR3: CASTQRSQETQYF

V: TRBV19
size: few
D: TRBD1
J: TRBJ1-2
DNA: TGTGCCAGTACCGACAGGGGACGCGGCTACACCTTC
CDR3: CASTDRGRGYTF

V: TRBV9
size: -
D: TRBD2
J: TRBJ2-1
DNA: TGTGCCAGCAGCGTAGGAGTAGCGGGAGTGCGGCAGTTCTTC
CDR3: CASSVGVAGVRQFF

V: TRBV4-3
size: -
D: TRBD1
J: TRBJ1-5
DNA: TGCGCCAGCAGCCAAGGGACAGGGCAGTATCGGAGCAATCAGCCCCAGCATTTT
CDR3: CASSQGTGQYRSNQPQHF

V: TRBV9
size: -
D: -
J: TRBJ2-7
DNA: TGTGCCAGCAGCCCGGGGACGCCTTCCTACGAGCAGTACTTC
CDR3: CASSPGTPSYEQYF

V: TRBV12-3/TRBV12-4
size: few
D: TRBD1
J: TRBJ2-1
DNA: TGTGCTACAAAGCGGGGACAGGGCGACAATGAGCAGTTCTTC
CDR3: CATKRGQGDNEQFF

V: TRBV20-1
size: -
D: -
J: TRBJ1-6
DNA: TGCAGTGCTAGGGACACCAATAATTCACCCCTCCACTTT
CDR3: CSARDTNNSPLHF

V: TRBV24-1
size: few
D: -
J: TRBJ2-5
DNA: TGTGCCACCAGTGATCCAGGGGAGTATAGAGAGACCCAGTACTTC
CDR3: CATSDPGEYRETQYF

V: TRBV5-1
size: -
D: -
J: TRBJ2-7
DNA: TGCGCCAGCAGCTTGGCCTGGGGCGACGAGCAGTACTTC
CDR3: CASSLAWGDEQYF

V: TRBV11-2
size: -
D: TRBD2
J: TRBJ2-3
DNA: TGTGCCAGCAGCTTTTGGCGGGGGGCCACAGATACGCAGTATTTT
CDR3: CASSFWRGATDTQYF

V: TRBV7-9
size: few
D: -
J: TRBJ1-2
DNA: TGTGCCAGCAGCGTATCGTACGGTAGAGACATCGTAAACTATGGCTACACCTTC
CDR3: CASSVSYGRDIVNYGYTF

V: TRBV28
size: -
D: TRBD1
J: TRBJ2-1
DNA: TGTGCCAGCAGTTGGTTGCAGGGGGCAACCTACAATGAGCAGTTCTTC
CDR3: CASSWLQGATYNEQFF

V: TRBV30
size: few
D: -
J: TRBJ2-7
DNA: TGTGCCTGGATCCCCTCTGGGACACTATACGAGCAGTACTTC
CDR3: CAWIPSGTLYEQYF

V: TRBV19
size: few
D: TRBD2
J: TRBJ2-1
DNA: TGTGCCAGTAGTATAGATAAGCGGCTAGCGGGACTCTACAATGAGCAGTTCTTC
CDR3: CASSIDKRLAGLYNEQFF

V: TRBV2
size: -
D: -
J: TRBJ2-3
DNA: TGTGCCAGCAGTGTGGGAGACCGCACAGATACGCAGTATTTT
CDR3: CASSVGDRTDTQYF

V: TRBV11-3
size: -
D: -
J: TRBJ2-3
DNA: TGTGCCAGCAGCCATCCGTTGGATACGCAGTATTTT
CDR3: CASSHPLDTQYF

V: TRBV29-1
size: -
D: TRBD2
J: TRBJ2-7
DNA: TGCAGCGTTGTTGCGGGAGTTACTCCCTACGAGCAGTACTTC
CDR3: CSVVAGVTPYEQYF

V: TRBV7-9
size: -
D: TRBD2
J: TRBJ2-1
DNA: TGTGCCAGCGAAGCCGCCCGACGGGGGGGAAAATGGGATGAGCAGTTCTTC
CDR3: CASEAARRGGKWDEQFF

V: TRBV7-2
size: -
D: -
J: TRBJ2-2
DNA: TGTGCCAGCAGCCCCTTCGGGGTACCCGGGGGGGAGCTGTTTTTT
CDR3: CASSPFGVPGGELFF

V: TRBV7-3
size: -
D: TRBD1
J: TRBJ2-1
DNA: TGTGCCAGCAGCCGTGGGACAGTAGGTGAGCAGTTCTTC
CDR3: CASSRGTVGEQFF

V: TRBV27
size: -
D: TRBD2
J: TRBJ2-1
DNA: TGTGCCAGCAGTTTGGATCGGGGACTAGCGGGATACGAGCAGTTCTTC
CDR3: CASSLDRGLAGYEQFF

V: TRBV7-3
size: -
D: -
J: TRBJ1-2
DNA: TGTGCCAGCAGCTTAAACGGCCCAGACCTCGATTCCGGCTACACCTTC
CDR3: CASSLNGPDLDSGYTF

V: TRBV20-1
size: -
D: -
J: TRBJ2-3
DNA: TGCAGTGCGCCGTGGGTCTCGGGCACAGATACGCAGTATTTT
CDR3: CSAPWVSGTDTQYF

V: TRBV7-9
size: few
D: -
J: TRBJ2-2
DNA: TGTGCCAGCAGCTTAGCAAAGGGCTTGAGCACCGGGGAGCTGTTTTTT
CDR3: CASSLAKGLSTGELFF

V: TRBV6-2/TRBV6-3
size: few
D: TRBD2
J: TRBJ2-3
DNA: TGTGCCAGCAGGACAAGACTAGCCCAGGCAGATACGCAGTATTTT
CDR3: CASRTRLAQADTQYF

V: TRBV6-2/TRBV6-3
size: -
D: TRBD2
J: TRBJ2-5
DNA: TGTGCCAGCAGAGACCCTAGCGGGATAGGTAAAGAGACCCAGTACTTC
CDR3: CASRDPSGIGKETQYF

V: TRBV4-3
size: few
D: TRBD2
J: TRBJ2-5
DNA: TGCGCCAGCAGCCAAACGGCAAAAGGACTAGCGGGCCAAGAGACCCAGTACTTC
CDR3: CASSQTAKGLAGQETQYF

V: TRBV6-8
size: few
D: -
J: TRBJ2-7
DNA: TGTGCCAGCAGTTCCTTTTCGGGGGCGTACGAGCAGTACTTC
CDR3: CASSSFSGAYEQYF

V: TRBV12-3/TRBV12-4
size: few
D: -
J: TRBJ1-2
DNA: TGTGCCAGCTGGGCCAGGGAAACCTATGGCTACACCTTC
CDR3: CASWARETYGYTF

V: TRBV6-2/TRBV6-3
size: once
D: -
J: TRBJ1-1
DNA: TGTGCCAGCAGTTGGCCATCAGGGGCACGGACTGAAGCTTTCTTT
CDR3: CASSWPSGARTEAFF

V: TRBV19
size: -
D: TRBD1
J: TRBJ1-2
DNA: TGTGCCAGTACCGGAGTCAGGGGGGGACAGGCTAACTATGGCTACACCTTC
CDR3: CASTGVRGGQANYGYTF

V: TRBV12-3/TRBV12-4
size: -
D: -
J: TRBJ1-1
DNA: TGTGCCAGCAGCCCTACTGGACAGACGGCCACTGAAGCTTTCTTT
CDR3: CASSPTGQTATEAFF

V: TRBV19
size: -
D: -
J: TRBJ1-5
DNA: TGTGCCAGTAGTATCCGCAGGGGCAATCAGCCCCAGCATTTT
CDR3: CASSIRRGNQPQHF

V: TRBV6-5
size: -
D: TRBD1
J: TRBJ1-1
DNA: TGTGCCAGCAGTGACAGGGGAATGAACACTGAAGCTTTCTTT
CDR3: CASSDRGMNTEAFF

V: TRBV7-3
size: few
D: TRBD1
J: TRBJ1-2
DNA: TGTGCCAGCAGCGGCGAACCGGGACAGGCGGATGGCTACACCTTC
CDR3: CASSGEPGQADGYTF

V: TRBV28
size: few
D: -
J: TRBJ2-1
DNA: TGTGCCAGCAGTTTTTCCCCGCTCTTAGGTGAGCAGTTCTTC
CDR3: CASSFSPLLGEQFF

V: TRBV7-2
size: -
D: -
J: TRBJ2-5
DNA: TGTGCCAGCAGCTTAGCGAACAGCGGCCAAGAGACCCAGTACTTC
CDR3: CASSLANSGQETQYF

V: TRBV7-2
size: few
D: TRBD2
J: TRBJ2-7
DNA: TGTGCCAGCAGCCCTCGGACTAGCGGGAGCTCCTACGAGCAGTACTTC
CDR3: CASSPRTSGSSYEQYF

V: TRBV3-1
size: -
D: -
J: TRBJ2-7
DNA: TGTGCCAGCAGCCTCGGACGAAATACCTACGAGCAGTACTTC
CDR3: CASSLGRNTYEQYF

V: TRBV30
size: -
D: -
J: TRBJ2-5
DNA: TGTGCCTGGAATAAGAGGGGGCGGGGAGAGACCCAGTACTTC
CDR3: CAWNKRGRGETQYF

V: TRBV29-1
size: -
D: TRBD2
J: TRBJ2-3
DNA: TGCAGCGTCGCCACGGGACTAGCGGGACTCACAGATACGCAGTATTTT
CDR3: CSVATGLAGLTDTQYF

V: TRBV6-1
size: many
D: -
J: TRBJ2-3
DNA: TGTGCCAGCAGTGAAGGCCGGGATACGCAGTATTTT
CDR3: CASSEGRDTQYF

V: TRBV7-9
size: few
D: TRBD2
J: TRBJ2-3
DNA: TGTGCCAGCAGCTTAGATGACCTAGCGGGAGTAACAGATACGCAGTATTTT
CDR3: CASSLDDLAGVTDTQYF

V: TRBV5-4
size: -
D: -
J: TRBJ2-3
DNA: TGTGCCAGCGGCGAGGGGCTGCGGCCCACAGATACGCAGTATTTT
CDR3: CASGEGLRPTDTQYF

V: TRBV29-1
size: -
D: -
J: TRBJ1-1
DNA: TGCAGCGTTGAAGGTACGGCTCGGATGAACACTGAAGCTTTCTTT
CDR3: CSVEGTARMNTEAFF

V: TRBV6-2/TRBV6-3
size: -
D: -
J: TRBJ1-5
DNA: TGTGCCAGCAGCCCTGACGGTAGCAATCAGCCCCAGCATTTT
CDR3: CASSPDGSNQPQHF

V: TRBV24-1
size: -
D: TRBD2
J: TRBJ2-3
DNA: TGTGCCACCAGTGAACGGACTAGCGGGATTTTAGATACGCAGTATTTT
CDR3: CATSERTSGILDTQYF